These 31 T cell receptor beta chains share one sample of origin, sequenced in a study of OX40 agonist ivuxolimab in advanced cancers. Assay: immunoSEQ multiplex PCR; the TCRdb copy retains only in-frame clones and omits some. The sample lists around 56,000 clones, around 90% seen once, with 11% in the top ten. Sequences were derived from CD4+ or CD8+ T cells sorted from blood, sampled in a trial of the OX40 agonist ivuxolimab. The source of these receptors is an adult with an advanced solid tumor such as melanoma, head and neck, liver or kidney cancer.

The rearrangement uses TRBV7-9 and TRBJ2-1, with D possibly matching TRBD1 (6 bases). Trimming took off 5 bases at V and 1 base at J, with 9 bases between the two ends. This CDR3 is built from 14 residues. Germline V gene lookup returns CDR1 SEHNR and CDR2 FQNEAQ (reference sequence). As DNA, the CDR3 is TGTGCCAGCAGCCAAGGGGGTTCCTACAATGAGCAGTTCTTC. This sequence encodes CASSQGGSYNEQFF.

The V gene is TRBV6-5, the J gene TRBJ1-1; TRBD1 might be the D (5 bases). V lost 2 bases to trimming and J lost 4 bases, with 14 bases between them. CDR3 length: 15 amino acids. Per germline, CDR1 MNHEY and CDR2 SVGAGI. The CDR3 nucleotides are TGTGCCAGCAGTTACGCGGGGCAGTGGGGCACTGAAGCTTTCTTT. Its protein product is CASSYAGQWGTEAFF.

J is TRBJ1-2 and V is TRBV9, with D uncertain. In germline, CDR1 is SGDLS, CDR2 YYNGEE. The CDR3 length is 12 residues. The V and J ends lost 0 bases and 8 bases respectively, with 8 bases between them. CDR3 bases: TGTGCCAGCAGCGTAGAGGGCTCGGGCTACACCTTC. Protein product: CASSVEGSGYTF.

This chain uses TRBV28 with TRBJ2-7; D is ambiguous. Germline V lookup: CDR1 MDHEN, CDR2 SYDVKM. This CDR3 region has 15 residues. Trimming took 1 base from V and 0 from J, leaving 10 bases between them. The CDR3 protein is CASSLSGPSSYEQYF. For the CDR3, the DNA is TGTGCCAGCAGTTTATCAGGTCCAAGCTCCTACGAGCAGTACTTC.

The CDR3 DNA reads as TGTGCCAGCAGCCCGAGGGACAGGGACTATGGCTACACCTTC. Translated, it gives CASSPRDRDYGYTF. The rearrangement links TRBV6-5 to TRBJ1-2; 9 bases match TRBD1. With V trimmed by 6 bases and J by 3 bases, 5 bases remained unmatched. Looked up from germline, CDR1 is MNHEY and CDR2 is SVGAGI. This CDR3 is 14 amino acids long.

CDR3 sequence: CASSGGPDGYTF. CDR3 nucleotides: TGTGCCAGCAGTGGGGGACCGGACGGCTACACCTTC. The chain joins TRBV6-6 to TRBJ1-2; maybe TRBD1 (5 bases). V lost 5 bases to trimming and J lost 8 bases, with 12 bases between them. The CDR3 totals 12 residues. Germline assignment: CDR1 MNHNY and CDR2 SVGAGI (reference sequence).

The chain recombines TRBV7-9 with TRBJ1-1; TRBD1 agrees at 11 bases. Germline V gene lookup returns CDR1 SEHNR and CDR2 FQNEAQ (reference sequence). The junction had 7 bases not matched to a gene; V was cut back by 5 bases and J by 5 bases. CDR3 length: 15 amino acids. CDR3 nucleotide sequence: TGTGCCAGCAGCCCTCCGGGACAGGGGGGAACTGAAGCTTTCTTT. Amino acid sequence: CASSPPGQGGTEAFF.

The chain links TRBV5-8 to TRBJ2-7; TRBD1 matches 11 bases. The V gene's germline CDR1 is SGHTS and CDR2 YDEGEE. V was clipped by 3 bases and J by 4 bases; unmatched bases: 6. The CDR3 consists of 15 residues. CDR3 nucleotides: TGTGCCAGCAGCTATAGGACAGGGGGCGCGTACGAGCAGTACTTC. Its translation: CASSYRTGGAYEQYF.

The chain links TRBV5-1 to TRBJ2-5; D is unresolved. The CDR3 totals 14 residues. The V end lost 9 bases, the J end lost 7 bases, and 22 bases lay between the germline ends. Germline CDR1 reads SGHRS; CDR2 reads YFSETQ. The CDR3 protein is CAIPPGLVAVTQYF. For the CDR3, the DNA is TGCGCCATCCCTCCGGGCCTCGTCGCCGTGACCCAGTACTTC.

The chain links TRBV10-2 to TRBJ2-2; perhaps D is TRBD1 or TRBD2 (5 bases each). V was clipped by 7 bases and J by 5 bases, with 14 bases between them. The CDR3 runs to 14 residues. Per the germline V gene, CDR1 is WSHSY and CDR2 is SAAADI. The CDR3 coding sequence is TGCGCCAGCAATCGAGGGGAAGTGACCGGGGAGCTGTTTTTT. It is translated as CASNRGEVTGELFF.

The chain combines TRBV27 with TRBJ2-5; TRBD1 might be the D (6 bases). Germline V lookup: CDR1 MNHEY, CDR2 SMNVEV (reference sequence). This CDR3 spans 13 amino acids. With 5 bases removed from V and 4 bases from J, the gap between germline ends came to 11 bases. CDR3 nucleotides: TGTGCCAGCAGTGGGGGCGCGTCAGAGACCCAGTACTTC. Its translation: CASSGGASETQYF.

This chain uses TRBV4-1 with TRBJ2-7, with TRBD1 matching 10 bases. Germline V CDR1 and CDR2: MGHRA, YSYEKL. The CDR3 has 14 residues. Trimming cost V 4 bases and J 9 bases; bases outside gene matches: 9. The CDR3 nucleotides are TGCGCCAGCAGCCCTGGGACAGGGGCCCCAAGGCAGTACGTC. It encodes CASSPGTGAPRQYV.

The chain couples TRBV5-5 to TRBJ1-5, with D possibly being TRBD1 (5 bases). Between the trimmed V and J ends, which lost 5 bases and 6 bases, there was a span of 24 bases. From germline, CDR1 is SGHKS and CDR2 YYEKEE (reference sequence). The CDR3 contains 17 residues. For the CDR3, the DNA is TGTGCCAGCAGGTGGGGGTCGGGGGTAGATTACGGTCAGCCCCAGCATTTT. Its translation: CASRWGSGVDYGQPQHF.

The J gene is TRBJ1-2, the V gene TRBV29-1; D gene ambiguous. V was trimmed by 3 bases and J by 7 bases, leaving 0 bases between them. The CDR3 consists of 8 residues. Germline V gene data show CDR1 as SQVTM and CDR2 as ANQGSEA. The CDR3 here is CSVDGYTF. CDR3 in DNA: TGCAGCGTTGATGGCTACACCTTC.

The chain recombines TRBV9 with TRBJ2-2, with TRBD1 identical over 7 bases. Germline loops: CDR1 SGDLS, CDR2 YYNGEE. The CDR3 runs 14 residues. J gave up 6 bases and V 0 bases, and 2 bases lay outside the gene matches. The CDR3 loop reads CASSVEGAAGELFF. CDR3 nucleotides: TGTGCCAGCAGCGTAGAGGGGGCAGCCGGGGAGCTGTTTTTT.

This clone was recorded a few times. The genes are TRBV7-9 and TRBJ1-1; unclear D gene. This CDR3 is 12 amino acids long. V was clipped by 1 base and J by 10 bases, with 10 bases between them. Germline CDR1 and CDR2: SEHNR and FQNEAQ (reference sequence). In nucleotides, the CDR3 is TGTGCCAGCAGCTTAGAGGGTCTATCAGCTTTCTTT. Protein sequence: CASSLEGLSAFF.

The rearrangement links TRBV27 to TRBJ2-1; TRBD2 agrees at 7 bases. J gave up 0 bases and V 3 bases, and 5 bases lay outside the gene matches. Germline V gene lookup returns CDR1 MNHEY and CDR2 SMNVEV (reference sequence). This CDR3 is built from 16 residues. The CDR3 nucleotides are TGTGCCAGCAGTTTGGCTAGCGGCCACTCCTACAATGAGCAGTTCTTC. Translated, it gives CASSLASGHSYNEQFF.

The V and J genes are TRBV4-1 and TRBJ2-5; the D gene is possibly TRBD1 (5 bases). Germline V gene sequence: CDR1 MGHRA, CDR2 YSYEKL. There are 14 residues in the CDR3. Trimming left V 0 bases short and J 5 bases short, with 10 bases between. The CDR3 DNA reads as TGCGCCAGCAGCCAAGAGGGGCGTGGGGAGACCCAGTACTTC. Translation: CASSQEGRGETQYF.

This clone came up once. The J gene is TRBJ1-5, the V gene TRBV6-6; 7 bases line up with TRBD1. This CDR3 is built from 13 residues. After removal of 6 bases from V and 2 bases from J, the junction contained 1 base not matched to a gene. Germline V gene lookup returns CDR1 MNHNY and CDR2 SVGAGI (reference sequence). The CDR3 DNA reads as TGTGCCAGCAGAACAGGGGGCAATCAGCCCCAGCATTTT. It encodes CASRTGGNQPQHF.

The rearrangement uses TRBV19 and TRBJ2-2, with D possibly TRBD1 on 5 matching bases. There are 15 residues in the CDR3. CDR1 is LNHDA, CDR2 SQIVND, per germline (reference sequence). V gave up 0 bases and J gave up 4 bases, with 9 bases separating them. The CDR3 loop is CASSIDREGTGELFF. The CDR3 DNA reads as TGTGCCAGTAGTATAGACAGGGAAGGCACCGGGGAGCTGTTTTTT.

The chain combines TRBV7-8 with TRBJ2-5; 10 bases match TRBD2. CDR3 size: 15 residues. The J segment lost 1 base and the V segment lost 6 bases, leaving 5 bases of the junction unmatched. Germline V lookup: CDR1 SGHVS, CDR2 FQNEAQ. CDR3 coding DNA: TGTGCCAGCAGTCCAGCGGGGGGGCTCCAAGAGACCCAGTACTTC. Translation: CASSPAGGLQETQYF.

V gene TRBV10-3 combines with J gene TRBJ1-5; possibly TRBD1 for D (6 bases). V was clipped by 3 bases and J by 5 bases, with 17 bases between them. The length of the CDR3 is 16 residues. Germline CDR1 and CDR2: ENHRY and SYGVKD. DNA for the CDR3: TGTGCCATCAGTGATCCCATAGGGGGGTTCGATCAGCCCCAGCATTTT. Its protein product is CAISDPIGGFDQPQHF.

The sample holds one count of this clone. The chain joins TRBV7-9 to TRBJ1-2, with unresolved D. This CDR3 is built from 18 residues. V lost 5 bases, J lost 1 base, and 23 bases lay in between. Germline V gene lookup returns CDR1 SEHNR and CDR2 FQNEAQ (reference sequence). This CDR3 reads CASSPEGASEILNYGYTF. CDR3 in DNA: TGTGCCAGCAGCCCAGAGGGAGCCAGTGAAATACTTAACTATGGCTACACCTTC.

J is TRBJ1-6 and V is TRBV6-5, with 9 nucleotides matching TRBD1. This CDR3 has 14 amino acids. The germline V gene has CDR1 MNHEY and CDR2 SVGAGI. V lost 6 bases to trimming and J lost 9 bases; unmatched junction nucleotides: 6. Written as DNA, the CDR3 is TGTGCCAGCAGATCCGGGACAGGGTTTTCACCCCTCCACTTT. Residues: CASRSGTGFSPLHF.

This sequence joins TRBV7-9 and TRBJ2-3; D is ambiguous. CDR1 SEHNR and CDR2 FQNEAQ come from the germline V gene (reference sequence). With 1 base removed from V and 3 bases from J, the gap between germline ends came to 2 bases. The CDR3 length is 12 residues. The CDR3 coding sequence is TGTGCCAGCAGCTTAGGAACAGATACGCAGTATTTT. It yields the protein CASSLGTDTQYF.

The chain combines TRBV5-5 with TRBJ1-1; 7 bases are a match to TRBD1. V was pared by 0 bases and J by 11 bases, with 13 bases of the junction left unmatched. Germline values: CDR1 SGHKS, CDR2 YYEKEE (reference sequence). The CDR3 has 15 amino acids. CDR3 bases: TGTGCCAGCAGCTTGGGCGAGGGGACAGCGGAAGGGGCTTTCTTT. As protein: CASSLGEGTAEGAFF. Complete variable domain (other parts from reference TRBV5-5 and TRBJ1-1): DAGVTQSPTHLIKTRGQQVTLRCSPISGHKSVSWYQQVLGQGPQFIFQYYEKEERGRGNFPDRFSARQFPNYSSELNVNALLLGDSALYLCASSLGEGTAEGAFFGQGTRLTVV.

The chain has TRBV19 and TRBJ1-2; 9 bases are a match to TRBD1. CDR1 is LNHDA and CDR2 is SQIVND in the germline V gene (reference sequence). This CDR3 has 14 residues. Trimming removed 5 bases from V and 7 bases from J; junction bases left unmatched: 8. CDR3 loop: CASSAGTGPVGYTF. CDR3 nucleotides: TGTGCCAGTAGTGCCGGGACAGGGCCGGTTGGCTACACCTTC.

This clone has just a few counts. The gene calls are TRBV6-1 and TRBJ2-2, with D possibly TRBD1 on 6 matching bases. This CDR3 spans 15 amino acids. Trimming cost V 8 bases and J 6 bases, with 19 bases left between them. Germline CDR1 reads MNHNS; CDR2 reads SASEGT. Here the CDR3 DNA reads TGTGCCAGCGACGCAGGGGCACAACGCCCCGGGGAGCTGTTTTTT. This gives the protein CASDAGAQRPGELFF.

V usage is TRBV7-6 and J usage is TRBJ1-1; the D gene is possibly TRBD1 (5 bases). The germline V gene encodes CDR1 SGHVS and CDR2 FNYEAQ. This CDR3 has 15 residues. V lost 1 base and J 0 bases, leaving 9 bases between the germline ends. The CDR3 DNA reads as TGTGCCAGCAGCTTAGAAGGCAGGGTGAACACTGAAGCTTTCTTT. It translates to CASSLEGRVNTEAFF.

The rearrangement links TRBV27 to TRBJ1-5; TRBD1 matches 9 bases. The V and J ends lost 7 bases and 2 bases, in that order; junction bases with no gene match: 6. Germline V lookup: CDR1 MNHEY, CDR2 SMNVEV (reference sequence). The CDR3 runs 15 residues. CDR3 sequence: CASKRTGVGNQPQHF. The CDR3, as DNA: TGTGCCAGCAAAAGGACAGGGGTCGGCAATCAGCCCCAGCATTTT.

The CDR3 DNA sequence: TGCGCCAGCAGCTTGGACCCGGGACAAACCGTTGTGGATGGCTACACCTTC. This sequence encodes CASSLDPGQTVVDGYTF. The V and J genes are TRBV5-1 and TRBJ1-2; maybe TRBD1 (6 bases). Trimming pared 0 bases from V and 6 bases from J, leaving 21 bases between. CDR3 size: 17 residues. CDR1 and CDR2 (germline): SGHRS, YFSETQ. The full variable domain, with the rest looked up from reference TRBV5-1 and TRBJ1-2, is KAGVTQTPRYLIKTRGQQVTLSCSPISGHRSVSWYQQTPGQGLQFLFEYFSETQRNKGNFPGRFSGRQFSNSRSEMNVSTLELGDSALYLCASSLDPGQTVVDGYTFGSGTRLTVV.